What follows describes a single T cell receptor beta chain. Its antigen is unidentified. The junction differs from germline at one of its ends, possibly a read error. These data belong to a study of T cell repertoires in cytomegalovirus infection. TCRdb re-called the reads through MiXCR, storing one row per CDR3 protein. The data hold about 770,000 distinct CDR3 sequences, with 25% to 30% observed a single time. Study-wide points: Cumulative public TCR beta family frequency identified CMV carriers with the relevant HLA. Dominating the ex vivo response were TCR beta clonotypes that were CMV-specific and HLA-C-restricted.

Per germline, CDR1 SGHTA and CDR2 FQGNSA. This CDR3 region has 15 residues. The source was cultured CD8+ T cells from PBMCs, collected from culture after CMV antigen stimulation. The chain recombines TRBV7-2 with TRBJ1-6; TRBD1 is a possible D gene (6 bases). This receptor was obtained from a human donor in good health (CMV status not recorded). Some clones in this sample may be carry-over from other donors' samples. CDR3 in DNA: TGTGCCAGCAGCTTGCGGAGGGGGGTTAATTCACCCCTCTACTTT. Translation gives CASSLRRGVNSPLYF.